The 9 T cell receptor beta chains listed next were all sequenced from one sample in a study of T cells in Graves' hyperthyroidism and ophthalmopathy. There were TCR beta CDR3 regions amplified from RNA transcripts. First-round RT-PCR targeting the TCR CDR3 was performed with the HTBI primer set. TCRdb called the multiplex PCR reads again in MiXCR, with one record for every CDR3 protein. The sample gives approximately 640,000 distinct CDR3 sequences, nearly 45% of which show up once; less than 8.5% is in the top ten. Material: peripheral blood or thyroid tissue (not recorded which). These receptors were obtained from an adult man with Graves' disease, either hyperthyroidism or ophthalmopathy (not recorded which).

J is TRBJ2-7 and V is TRBV19, with D unresolved. V lost 0 bases and J lost 4, with 13 bases in between. The germline CDR1 and CDR2 sequences are LNHDA and SQIVND (reference sequence). The CDR3 is 15 amino acids. CDR3 residues: CASSIDALGDYEQYF. Written as DNA, the CDR3 is TGTGCCAGTAGTATAGATGCCCTTGGGGATTACGAGCAGTACTTC.

In this sample, this clonotype turned up a few times. The rearrangement links TRBV5-1 to TRBJ1-2, with D maybe TRBD1 (6 bases). The CDR3 runs 14 residues. The germline V and J ends were trimmed by 3 bases and 2 bases, with 11 bases remaining between them. Germline V gives CDR1 SGHRS, CDR2 YFSETQ. CDR3 bases: TGCGCCAGCAGCTCCGGACAGAACAACTATGGCTACACCTTC. Its protein is CASSSGQNNYGYTF.

This clonotype has just a few counts. The V gene is TRBV14, the J gene TRBJ1-1, with D unclear. The length of the CDR3 is 14 residues. V was clipped by 3 bases and J by 1 base, with 9 bases between them. Per germline, CDR1 SGHDN and CDR2 FVKESK. CDR3 protein: CASSQVTANTEAFF. In DNA, the CDR3 is TGTGCCAGCAGCCAGGTGACGGCGAACACTGAAGCTTTCTTT.

The chain links TRBV10-3 to TRBJ1-5; perhaps TRBD1 as D (5 bases). This CDR3 comprises 13 residues. V was pared by 8 bases and J by 4 bases, with 12 bases between. The germline gives CDR1 ENHRY, CDR2 SYGVKD. The CDR3 nucleotides read TGTGCCATCGGTGGCAGGGTAAATCAGCCCCAGCATTTT. Protein product: CAIGGRVNQPQHF.

The sample holds a few counts of this clonotype. The chain uses TRBV7-6 and TRBJ1-5, with a tentative D call TRBD1 (5 bases). Looked up from germline, CDR1 is SGHVS and CDR2 is FNYEAQ. The V and J ends lost 6 bases and 4 bases respectively, with 22 bases between them. The CDR3 is 17 residues long. This CDR3 is CASSPRLGGVGNQPQHF. In nucleotides, the CDR3 is TGTGCCAGCAGTCCACGACTGGGGGGTGTGGGAAATCAGCCCCAGCATTTT. Combining the CDR3 with reference TRBV7-6 and TRBJ1-5 gives the whole variable domain GAGVSQSPRYKVTKRGQDVALRCDPISGHVSLYWYRQALGQGPEFLTYFNYEAQQDKSGLPNDRFSAERPEGSISTLTIQRTEQRDSAMYRCASSPRLGGVGNQPQHFGDGTRLSIL.

This clonotype was seen ten or more times. The chain carries TRBV9 and TRBJ1-2, with 8 bases identical to TRBD1. This CDR3 contains 14 residues. With V trimmed by 2 bases and J by 7 bases, 7 bases remained unmatched. Per the germline V gene, CDR1 is SGDLS and CDR2 is YYNGEE. Written as DNA, the CDR3 is TGTGCCAGCAGCGTCAACCAGGGGGCGGGTGGCTACACCTTC. This encodes CASSVNQGAGGYTF.

Turning to this clonotype: This clone may be a read error of a much larger clone one base away. No conserved phenylalanine or tryptophan is present at the end of the CDR3, so a read error is the likely explanation. The chain combines TRBV29-1 with TRBJ1-1; perhaps TRBD1 as D (5 bases). V shed 3 bases and J shed 6 bases, with 8 bases lying between them. Germline assignment: CDR1 SQVTM and CDR2 ANQGSEA. CDR3 size: 11 residues. In nucleotides, the CDR3 is TGCAGCGTTGAGGGGGGTTCTGAAGCTTTCCTT. Protein sequence: CSVEGGSEAFL.

This chain links TRBV15 with TRBJ1-1, with 8 bases identical to TRBD1. Germline-derived CDR1 and CDR2 are LNHNV and YYDKDF (reference sequence). The CDR3 is 13 amino acids. The CDR3 spells CAIKGQVNTEAFF. CDR3 nucleotide sequence: TGTGCGATAAAGGGACAGGTGAACACTGAAGCTTTCTTT.

This clonotype has more than one count but fewer than ten. The rearrangement uses TRBV20-1 and TRBJ2-5; 8 bases align to TRBD1. Trimming at V came to 2 bases and at J to 4 bases, leaving 9 bases not matched to a gene. This CDR3 comprises 15 residues. In germline, CDR1 is DFQATT, CDR2 SNEGSKA (reference sequence). The CDR3 nucleotides read TGCAGTGCTAGAAGGCCAGGGGGCCGAATAGAGACCCAGTACTTC. Its protein product is CSARRPGGRIETQYF.